What follows are 2 T cell receptor beta chains derived from one specimen sequenced in a study of T cells expressing NK-cell markers. TCRdb processed the 5' RACE reads again and assigns one entry to each CDR3 protein, with no DNA. The table lists 3,000 to 3,500 distinct CDR3 sequences. The source material was blood T cells: a sorted CD56 or NKG2C T cell subset, CD4+ or CD8+ T cells, or bulk PBMC T cells (not recorded which). These receptors all stem from a man between 18 and 69 years old in good health.

The chain is built from TRBV11-2 and TRBJ2-2; the D gene TCRdb calls, TRBD2, cannot be checked with no DNA. CDR1 and CDR2 from the germline V gene are SGHAT and FQNNGV. The CDR3 covers 18 residues. CDR3 loop: CASTPGLAGGRGTGELFF. Variable domain in full (rest from reference TRBV11-2 and TRBJ2-2): EAGVAQSPRYKIIEKRQSVAFWCNPISGHATLYWYQQILGQGPKLLIQFQNNGVVDDSQLPKDRFSAERLKGVDSTLKIQPAKLEDSAVYLCASTPGLAGGRGTGELFFGEGSRLTVL.

The chain combines TRBV7-9 with TRBJ2-3. Germline V lookup: CDR1 SEHNR, CDR2 FQNEAQ (reference sequence). This CDR3 has 13 residues. The CDR3 protein is CASSLGSPDTQYF.